Below, 21 T cell receptor beta chains from the same sample are listed, as sequenced in a study of T cells in Graves' hyperthyroidism and ophthalmopathy. The investigators amplified TCR beta CDR3 regions from RNA transcripts. First-round RT-PCR of the TCR CDR3 relied on the HTBI primer set. From the multiplex PCR reads, TCRdb called clonotypes with MiXCR, one entry per CDR3 protein. The sample lists around 380,000 distinct CDR3 sequences, 13% occurring once. Source material: blood. These receptors all stem from a man aged 30 to 45 with Graves' hyperthyroidism that later progressed to Graves' ophthalmopathy.

This rearrangement joins TRBV27 to TRBJ2-3; 8 bases fit TRBD2. The germline CDR1 and CDR2 sequences are MNHEY and SMNVEV (reference sequence). V lost 6 bases and J lost 7; bases outside the gene matches: 18. The CDR3 contains 17 residues. The CDR3 DNA sequence: TGTGCCAGCAGCCCGGGAGGGCAAGCGGACCCACGGAATACGCAGTATTTT. It translates to CASSPGGQADPRNTQYF.

This clonotype was picked up many times. The rearrangement links TRBV6-1 to TRBJ1-1, with D uncertain. CDR3 size: 16 residues. Germline V gives CDR1 MNHNS, CDR2 SASEGT. Trimming cost V 3 bases and J 3 bases, with 17 bases left between them. CDR3 protein: CASSERRVASDTEAFF. The CDR3 DNA sequence: TGTGCCAGCAGTGAGCGGCGGGTGGCAAGCGACACTGAAGCTTTCTTT.

The rearrangement links TRBV27 to TRBJ2-7; the D is unclear. The CDR3 has 14 amino acids. Germline CDR1 reads MNHEY; CDR2 reads SMNVEV (reference sequence). Trimming took off 2 bases at V and 1 base at J, with 9 bases between the two ends. The chain's CDR3 is CASSLMWGSYEQYF. In DNA form, the CDR3 reads TGTGCCAGCAGTTTAATGTGGGGTTCCTACGAGCAGTACTTC.

This clonotype appeared many times. The chain recombines TRBV10-3 with TRBJ1-6, with D possibly TRBD1 on 5 matching bases. The V end was cut by 6 bases, the J end by 9 bases, with 12 bases between. The germline gives CDR1 ENHRY, CDR2 SYGVKD. The length of the CDR3 is 13 residues. CDR3 DNA sequence: TGTGCCATCAGACCGGGGGGGATTTCACCCCTCCACTTT. This translates into CAIRPGGISPLHF.

V gene TRBV30 combines with J gene TRBJ2-7, with 8 nucleotides matching TRBD1. The CDR3 sequence is 14 residues long. J gave up 3 bases and V 3 bases, and 7 bases lay outside the gene matches. Germline assignment: CDR1 GTSNPN and CDR2 SVGIG (reference sequence). CDR3 amino acids: CAWRGTGRSYEQYF. CDR3 in DNA: TGTGCCTGGAGGGGGACAGGACGGAGCTACGAGCAGTACTTC.

Ten or more counts support this clonotype. V and J are TRBV12-3 or TRBV12-4 and TRBJ2-1, with D possibly being TRBD2 (6 bases). The CDR3 spans 16 residues. The V and J ends lost 6 bases and 5 bases respectively, with 20 bases between them. In DNA form, the CDR3 reads TGTGCCAGCAGGCCCCGAGGGCGGGGAATAGACAATGAGCAGTTCTTC. Translating it yields CASRPRGRGIDNEQFF.

This clonotype was counted many times. The J gene is TRBJ2-3, the V gene TRBV13; 11 bases are a match to TRBD2. The V gene end was trimmed by 5 bases and the J gene end by 3 bases; junction bases not matched to a gene: 4. The CDR3 runs to 15 residues. CDR1 PRHDT and CDR2 FYEKMQ come from the germline V gene (reference sequence). The CDR3 coding sequence is TGTGCCAGCAGCACCCGACTAGCGGGAACAGATACGCAGTATTTT. Its translation is CASSTRLAGTDTQYF.

The chain is built from TRBV6-1 and TRBJ2-2, with 16 bases that match TRBD2. The CDR3 loop spans 17 amino acids. The V gene end was trimmed by 6 bases and the J gene end by 6 bases; junction bases not matched to a gene: 7. Germline values: CDR1 MNHNS, CDR2 SASEGT. CDR3 sequence (DNA): TGTGCCAGCAGGGGGACTAGCGGGGGGGCCAAAGCCGGGGAGCTGTTTTTT. Translated, it gives CASRGTSGGAKAGELFF.

The V and J genes are TRBV7-9 and TRBJ2-1, with 8 bases fitting TRBD1. Germline V gene lookup returns CDR1 SEHNR and CDR2 FQNEAQ (reference sequence). The trim removed 5 bases at V and 10 bases at J, leaving 10 bases unmatched. The CDR3 extends over 14 amino acids. This chain's CDR3 is CASSPLSRDREQFF. CDR3 nucleotide sequence: TGTGCCAGCAGCCCGCTGTCCCGGGACAGGGAGCAGTTCTTC.

This clonotype showed up many times. The chain joins TRBV6-1 to TRBJ1-1; D may be TRBD1 (6 bases). Germline values: CDR1 MNHNS, CDR2 SASEGT. Trimming pared 3 bases from V and 10 bases from J, leaving 15 bases between. The CDR3 is 13 amino acids. The CDR3 region is CASSEGAVPRAFF. CDR3 DNA: TGTGCCAGCAGTGAGGGGGCAGTCCCGCGAGCTTTCTTT.

At least ten counts were recorded for this clonotype. This sequence joins TRBV5-5 and TRBJ2-1; 9 bases are shared with TRBD2. The length of the CDR3 is 17 residues. V was pared by 4 bases and J by 4 bases, with 12 bases of the junction left unmatched. Germline CDR1 and CDR2: SGHKS and YYEKEE (reference sequence). The CDR3 loop is CASSAGGSGGQYNEQFF. The CDR3 DNA is TGTGCCAGCAGCGCCGGGGGGAGCGGGGGGCAGTACAATGAGCAGTTCTTC. The complete variable domain, with remaining parts taken from reference TRBV5-5 and TRBJ2-1, reads DAGVTQSPTHLIKTRGQQVTLRCSPISGHKSVSWYQQVLGQGPQFIFQYYEKEERGRGNFPDRFSARQFPNYSSELNVNALLLGDSALYLCASSAGGSGGQYNEQFFGPGTRLTVL.

This clonotype occurred a few times. The gene calls are TRBV18 and TRBJ1-4; TRBD1 agrees at 10 bases. V lost 2 bases and J lost 3; bases outside the gene matches: 0. The CDR3 covers 15 residues. Per the germline V gene, CDR1 is KGHSH and CDR2 is LQKENI. In DNA form, the CDR3 reads TGTGCCAGCTCACCAGGACAGGGGGCTAATGAAAAACTGTTTTTT. This sequence encodes CASSPGQGANEKLFF.

Ten or more counts support this clonotype. V is TRBV18 and J is TRBJ2-3; D call uncertain. The CDR3 is 13 amino acids. Germline V CDR1 and CDR2: KGHSH, LQKENI. Trimming stripped 5 bases from V and 4 bases from J, with 10 bases between. CDR3 nucleotide sequence: TGTGCCAGCTCATCAGCCCCACCAGATACGCAGTATTTT. Protein sequence: CASSSAPPDTQYF. The full variable domain, its missing parts supplied by reference TRBV18 and TRBJ2-3, is NAGVMQNPRHLVRRRGQEARLRCSPMKGHSHVYWYRQLPEEGLKFMVYLQKENIIDESGMPKERFSAEFPKEGPSILRIQQVVRGDSAAYFCASSSAPPDTQYFGPGTRLTVL.

This clonotype was recorded at least ten times. The V and J genes are TRBV6-1 and TRBJ1-1, with no clear D. Germline CDR1 and CDR2: MNHNS and SASEGT. This CDR3 comprises 10 residues. Trimming removed 0 bases at V and 11 bases at J, with 4 bases between. CDR3 amino acids: CASSEAMAFF. CDR3 coding DNA: TGTGCCAGCAGTGAAGCGATGGCTTTCTTT.

This clonotype showed up many times. The chain employs TRBV18 and TRBJ2-7; 9 bases match TRBD1. Germline CDR1 reads KGHSH; CDR2 reads LQKENI. V shed 6 bases and J 6 bases; nucleotides not matched to a gene: 9. This CDR3 region has 14 residues. DNA of the CDR3: TGTGCCAGCTCCCAAGGGACAGGGTCCCTCGAGCAGTACTTC. Protein product: CASSQGTGSLEQYF.

This clonotype came up once. The genes are TRBV7-2 and TRBJ2-5; 7 bases map to TRBD2. Germline V lookup: CDR1 SGHTA, CDR2 FQGNSA. Trimming took 4 bases from V and 4 from J; bases not matched to a gene: 9. The CDR3 length is 15 residues. The DNA for the CDR3 is TGTGCCAGCAGCTCAAAGCGGGGCTGGGGAGAGACCCAGTACTTC. Residues: CASSSKRGWGETQYF.

This clonotype was observed a handful of times. The chain employs TRBV20-1 and TRBJ1-6; possibly TRBD1 for D (6 bases). Germline V gene data show CDR1 as DFQATT and CDR2 as SNEGSKA (reference sequence). Between the trimmed V and J ends, which lost 5 bases and 14 bases, there was a span of 16 bases. The CDR3 covers 12 residues. The CDR3 loop reads CSAPGAEGALHF. The DNA for the CDR3 is TGCAGTGCTCCAGGGGCCGAAGGGGCCCTCCACTTT.

V is TRBV29-1 and J is TRBJ2-1; 9 nucleotides agree with TRBD1. CDR1 SQVTM and CDR2 ANQGSEA come from the germline V gene. CDR3 size: 13 residues. Germline trimming cut 6 bases from V and 8 bases from J; bases unmatched to any gene: 8. CDR3 amino acids: CSVLRDREDEQFF. In nucleotides, the CDR3 is TGCAGCGTGCTCCGGGACAGGGAGGATGAGCAGTTCTTC.

CDR3 bases: TGTGCCAGCAGTGCTTACAGGGGGCTCGGTGGAAACACCATATATTTT. It codes for CASSAYRGLGGNTIYF. The rearrangement links TRBV27 to TRBJ1-3; 9 bases align to TRBD1. Germline values: CDR1 MNHEY, CDR2 SMNVEV (reference sequence). V lost 5 bases to trimming and J lost 3 bases; unmatched junction nucleotides: 8. This CDR3 region has 16 residues.

Concerning this clonotype itself: It may be a read error: a sequence one base away is much more abundant. The chain joins TRBV15 to TRBJ2-2; tentatively, D is TRBD2 (5 bases). The CDR3 runs to 13 residues. Germline V gene sequence: CDR1 LNHNV, CDR2 YYDKDF (reference sequence). The CDR3 sequence: CATSRTNTGKLFF. As DNA, the CDR3 is TGTGCCACCAGCAGAACTAACACCGGGAAGCTGTTTTTT.

This chain links TRBV2 with TRBJ2-2, with 10 bases lining up with TRBD2. Unmatched junction bases numbered 10, after V lost 2 bases and J lost 4 bases. Germline CDR1 SNHLY, CDR2 FYNNEI. CDR3 size: 18 residues. The CDR3 DNA reads TGTGCCAGCAGTGAATTGGCTAGCGGGGGCCGGGGCACCGGGGAGCTGTTTTTT. Translating gives CASSELASGGRGTGELFF.